This entry lists 32 T cell receptor beta chains sequenced from one sample in a study of blood T cells in healthy people across ages. The authors ran a second PCR of 7 to 11 cycles using a sample-barcoded 5' primer and a J-beta primer mix. TCRdb called the 5' RACE reads again in MiXCR, with one record for every CDR3 protein. In the table there are about 1,000,000 distinct CDR3 sequences, 35% to 50% of which are singletons. What was sequenced was blood. These receptor sequences come from a woman aged 55 to 70 in good health.

The gene calls are TRBV20-1 and TRBJ2-4; 12 nucleotides line up with TRBD2. The J call may be wrong; the DNA end is better matched by TRBJ2-5. CDR3 length equals 16 residues. Germline CDR1 reads DFQATT; CDR2 reads SNEGSKA (reference sequence). CDR3 coding DNA: TGCAGTGCCACCCAGACTAGCGGGAGTGGGTCTGGGACCCAGTACTTC. It specifies CSATQTSGSGSGTQYF.

This clonotype appeared a few times. The CDR3 here is CAIQDRGLRSGANVLTF. The CDR3, as DNA: TGTGCCATTCAAGACAGGGGGCTACGCTCTGGGGCCAACGTCCTGACTTTC. The gene calls are TRBV10-3 and TRBJ2-6; TRBD1 agrees at 10 bases. Germline-derived CDR1 and CDR2 are ENHRY and SYGVKD. V was clipped by 9 bases and J by 0 bases; unmatched bases: 8. This CDR3 has 17 residues.

The chain carries TRBV5-1 and TRBJ2-6; D unclear. CDR1 SGHRS and CDR2 YFSETQ come from the germline V gene. The CDR3 sequence is 16 residues long. V lost 0 bases, J lost 0 bases, and 7 bases lay in between. The chain's CDR3 is CASSLDTNSGANVLTF. The CDR3 coding sequence is TGCGCCAGCAGCTTGGACACTAACTCTGGGGCCAACGTCCTGACTTTC.

This chain joins TRBV7-2 and TRBJ2-7; no clear D. CDR1 SGHTA and CDR2 FQGNSA come from the germline V gene. CDR3 size: 12 residues. Trimming removed 6 bases at V and 2 bases at J, with 8 bases between. The DNA for the CDR3 is TGTGCCAGCAGTGTGACTCCCTACGAGCAGTACTTC. This codes for CASSVTPYEQYF. The variable domain in full, with the rest retrieved from reference TRBV7-2 and TRBJ2-7, is GAGVSQSPSNKVTEKGKDVELRCDPISGHTALYWYRQSLGQGLEFLIYFQGNSAPDKSGLPSDRFSAERTGGSVSTLTIQRTQQEDSAVYLCASSVTPYEQYFGPGTRLTVT.

For this clonotype: A much larger clone lies a single base off, so this may be a read error. The genes are TRBV7-2 and TRBJ2-1; 8 positions agree with TRBD2. The trim removed 5 bases at V and 0 bases at J, leaving 6 bases unmatched. Per the germline V gene, CDR1 is SGHTA and CDR2 is FQGNSA. This CDR3 has 16 residues. The CDR3, as DNA: TGTGCCAGCAGCCCCAGACTAGCGAACTCCTACAATGAGCAGTTCTTC. Protein product: CASSPRLANSYNEQFF.

The CDR3 DNA reads as TGTGCCAGCAGCCAAGATGGCCCGATAGTATACGAGCAGTACTTC. Amino acids: CASSQDGPIVYEQYF. The V call is TRBV3-1, the J call TRBJ2-7; D call uncertain. Germline V gene data show CDR1 as LGHDT and CDR2 as YNNKEL (reference sequence). V dropped 0 bases and J dropped 4 bases, with 13 bases sitting between them. The CDR3 runs to 15 residues.

The chain joins TRBV7-8 to TRBJ1-5, with D tentatively TRBD1 (5 bases). The CDR3 totals 14 residues. Looked up from germline, CDR1 is SGHVS and CDR2 is FQNEAQ. Trimming left V 5 bases short and J 5 bases short, with 13 bases between. In nucleotides, the CDR3 is TGTGCCAGCAGCCACCGGGACGTCGATCAGCCCCAGCATTTT. Translating gives CASSHRDVDQPQHF.

This clonotype turned up a few times. The chain is built from TRBV2 and TRBJ2-3; 8 bases map to TRBD1. Germline V gene data show CDR1 as SNHLY and CDR2 as FYNNEI. The CDR3 covers 13 residues. J gave up 4 bases and V 7 bases, and 4 bases lay outside the gene matches. CDR3 sequence (DNA): TGTGCCAGCAAGGGACAGGTTGCAGATACGCAGTATTTT. Translated: CASKGQVADTQYF.

The chain has TRBV6-1 and TRBJ1-1, with D unclear. Trimming shortened V by 3 bases and J by 1 base, and 6 bases separated the two germline ends. The germline gives CDR1 MNHNS, CDR2 SASEGT. The CDR3 consists of 13 residues. The CDR3 here is CASSEWTNTEAFF. The CDR3 coding sequence is TGTGCCAGCAGTGAGTGGACGAACACTGAAGCTTTCTTT.

This clonotype has a count of ten or more. The rearrangement uses TRBV29-1 and TRBJ2-5; 7 nucleotides line up with TRBD1. Germline V CDR1 and CDR2: SQVTM, ANQGSEA. Unmatched junction bases numbered 4, after V lost 6 bases and J lost 3 bases. The CDR3 is 12 amino acids. The CDR3 DNA follows: TGCAGCGTAAGACAGGGCGAAGAGACCCAGTACTTC. This translates into CSVRQGEETQYF.

The V gene is TRBV3-1, the J gene TRBJ2-1, with unresolved D. Germline V gives CDR1 LGHDT, CDR2 YNNKEL (reference sequence). Trimming cost V 4 bases and J 0 bases, with 10 bases left between them. The CDR3 extends over 15 amino acids. The CDR3, as DNA: TGTGCCAGCAGCCTCCTCCCGAGCTCCTACAATGAGCAGTTCTTC. Its protein product is CASSLLPSSYNEQFF.

The genes are TRBV27 and TRBJ1-5; no clear D. This CDR3 comprises 14 residues. Per germline, CDR1 MNHEY and CDR2 SMNVEV (reference sequence). V lost 5 bases, J lost 9 bases, and 17 bases lay in between. Here the CDR3 reads CASSPQQSWGPQHF. CDR3 in DNA: TGTGCCAGCAGTCCGCAGCAGTCCTGGGGGCCCCAGCATTTT.

This sequence joins TRBV10-3 and TRBJ2-3; tentatively, D is TRBD2 (6 bases). Looked up from germline, CDR1 is ENHRY and CDR2 is SYGVKD. Deletions cut 7 bases from V and 2 bases from J, with 16 bases between. CDR3 length: 15 residues. The chain's CDR3 is CAITRGGAPTDTQYF. In DNA, the CDR3 is TGTGCCATCACCCGAGGCGGGGCCCCCACAGATACGCAGTATTTT.

This chain uses TRBV6-1 with TRBJ2-5; weak D call: TRBD1 (6 bases). This CDR3 comprises 14 residues. Germline values: CDR1 MNHNS, CDR2 SASEGT. V shed 7 bases and J shed 7 bases, with 19 bases lying between them. For the CDR3, the DNA is TGTGCCAGCACCCAACGAGTGGGGGCCAGGACCCAGTACTTC. Translation: CASTQRVGARTQYF.

This chain joins TRBV7-2 and TRBJ2-7; weak D call: TRBD2 (7 bases). V was cut by 5 bases and J by 2 bases, with 19 bases left in between. There are 16 residues in the CDR3. CDR1 and CDR2 (germline): SGHTA, FQGNSA. Written as DNA, the CDR3 is TGTGCCAGCAGCCTTCGCAGGGGAGGGGTGGCCTACGAGCAGTACTTC. The encoded protein is CASSLRRGGVAYEQYF. Full variable domain (missing parts from reference TRBV7-2 and TRBJ2-7): GAGVSQSPSNKVTEKGKDVELRCDPISGHTALYWYRQSLGQGLEFLIYFQGNSAPDKSGLPSDRFSAERTGGSVSTLTIQRTQQEDSAVYLCASSLRRGGVAYEQYFGPGTRLTVT.

This chain uses TRBV12-3 or TRBV12-4 with TRBJ1-6; the D is unclear. Trimming stripped 5 bases from V and 0 bases from J, with 17 bases between. This CDR3 has 18 amino acids. CDR3 residues: CASSAQAQAGSYNSPLHF. The DNA of the CDR3 is TGTGCCAGCAGTGCCCAGGCGCAGGCCGGCTCCTATAATTCACCCCTCCACTTT.

This clonotype was seen many times. The gene calls are TRBV6-6 and TRBJ2-6; D is possibly TRBD2 (5 bases). Trimming cost V 2 bases and J 6 bases, with 11 bases left between them. CDR1 MNHNY and CDR2 SVGAGI come from the germline V gene (reference sequence). This CDR3 has 15 residues. CDR3 residues: CASSYRGTEANVLTF. In nucleotides, the CDR3 is TGTGCCAGCAGTTACCGGGGAACCGAGGCCAACGTCCTGACTTTC.

J is TRBJ2-7 and V is TRBV27, with 7 bases identical to TRBD1. The J segment lost 2 bases and the V segment lost 6 bases, leaving 10 bases of the junction unmatched. This CDR3 is built from 15 residues. The germline gives CDR1 MNHEY, CDR2 SMNVEV (reference sequence). In DNA, the CDR3 is TGTGCCAGCAGCCCATCCGTGGGACAGCCCTACGAGCAGTACTTC. Its protein product is CASSPSVGQPYEQYF.

This chain connects TRBV20-1 to TRBJ1-1; 8 nucleotides agree with TRBD1. Germline-derived CDR1 and CDR2 are DFQATT and SNEGSKA (reference sequence). The CDR3 is made up of 13 amino acids. V was clipped by 6 bases and J by 3 bases; unmatched bases: 6. This CDR3 is CSAIGQGYTEAFF. As DNA, the CDR3 is TGCAGTGCGATCGGACAGGGCTACACTGAAGCTTTCTTT.

In this sample, this clonotype turned up once. V usage is TRBV2 and J usage is TRBJ2-7; D is ambiguous. Deletions cut 7 bases from V and 0 bases from J, with 10 bases between. This CDR3 comprises 13 residues. Germline CDR1 reads SNHLY; CDR2 reads FYNNEI. The CDR3 loop reads CASIITGSYEQYF. CDR3 bases: TGTGCCAGCATTATCACCGGCTCCTACGAGCAGTACTTC.

CDR3 sequence (DNA): TGCAGTGCTGGGGGACTACTGGATGAGCAGTACTTC. Translation gives CSAGGLLDEQYF. The rearrangement joins TRBV20-1 to TRBJ2-7; 7 bases agree with TRBD2. In germline, CDR1 is DFQATT, CDR2 SNEGSKA (reference sequence). There are 12 residues in the CDR3. J was trimmed by 7 bases and V by 5 bases; bases with no gene match: 8.

This clonotype has just a few counts. The genes are TRBV7-3 and TRBJ2-3; D not certain. The CDR3 extends over 14 amino acids. The V end was cut by 5 bases, the J end by 2 bases, with 11 bases between. The germline V gene encodes CDR1 SGHTA and CDR2 FQGTGA. The CDR3 here is CASSPGVHTDTQYF. The CDR3 DNA follows: TGTGCCAGCAGCCCTGGTGTTCACACAGATACGCAGTATTTT.

This clonotype was seen many times. This chain links TRBV10-3 with TRBJ2-7; D ambiguous. The CDR3 covers 14 residues. Per germline, CDR1 ENHRY and CDR2 SYGVKD. The V gene lost 4 bases and the J gene lost 0 bases, with 10 bases spanning the gap. CDR3 region: CAISGNRSSYEQYF. The DNA of the CDR3 is TGTGCCATCAGTGGGAACCGAAGCTCCTACGAGCAGTACTTC.

The gene calls are TRBV12-5 and TRBJ2-5; perhaps D is TRBD1 or TRBD2 (5 bases each). Trimming removed 0 bases from V and 2 bases from J, with 19 bases in between. Germline-derived CDR1 and CDR2 are LGHNT and FRNRAP. CDR3 length: 18 residues. CDR3 DNA sequence: TGTGCTAGTGGTTTGGTACGAGGGGTGACAGCAGAACAAGAGACCCAGTACTTC. Protein sequence: CASGLVRGVTAEQETQYF.

This clonotype turned up a few times. The CDR3 region has the DNA TGTGCCAGCAGCTCACAGAGGTCGGCTAGCTCCTACAATGAGCAGTTCTTC. Translated: CASSSQRSASSYNEQFF. The chain combines TRBV7-9 with TRBJ2-1; no clear D gene. Looked up from germline, CDR1 is SEHNR and CDR2 is FQNEAQ (reference sequence). The CDR3 is 17 residues long. Trimming left V 4 bases short and J 0 bases short, with 16 bases between.

This clonotype was observed a handful of times. V and J are TRBV12-3 or TRBV12-4 and TRBJ2-1; TRBD2 agrees at 12 bases. The CDR3 covers 19 residues. The V segment lost 5 bases and the J segment 3 bases; nucleotides outside the gene matches: 14. The CDR3 coding sequence is TGTGCCAGCAGTCCCAGACTAGCGGGAGCCAATTGGGGCTACAATGAGCAGTTCTTC. Its translation: CASSPRLAGANWGYNEQFF.

The table lists this clonotype with many counts. CDR3 coding DNA: TGCGCCAGCAGCTGGGACTACTCCTACGAGCAGTACTTC. This sequence encodes CASSWDYSYEQYF. V is TRBV5-1 and J is TRBJ2-7, with 7 positions matching TRBD2. Germline trimming cut 3 bases from V and 0 bases from J; bases unmatched to any gene: 0. The CDR3 has 13 amino acids. CDR1 is SGHRS, CDR2 YFSETQ, per germline.

V usage is TRBV7-2 and J usage is TRBJ1-2, with 9 bases matching TRBD1. In germline, CDR1 is SGHTA, CDR2 FQGNSA. The CDR3 length is 15 residues. Trimming at V came to 5 bases and at J to 6 bases, leaving 10 bases not matched to a gene. CDR3 DNA sequence: TGTGCCAGCAGCCTAGGGACAGGGCTTTTGGATGGCTACACCTTC. It encodes CASSLGTGLLDGYTF.

This clonotype was recorded only once. The junction departs from germline at one end; a sequencing error may be responsible. This chain connects TRBV5-4 to TRBJ2-3; D is undetermined. Germline V gene sequence: CDR1 SGHNT, CDR2 YYREEE (reference sequence). The CDR3 totals 16 residues. CDR3 nucleotides: TGTGCCAGCAGTTTGGCCGAATCCCGTCTCACAGATACGCAGTATTTT. Translating it yields CASSLAESRLTDTQYF.

Details on this clonotype: One end of the junction fails to match germline, which may point to a read error. The chain couples TRBV28 to TRBJ2-1; 9 bases fit TRBD1. The CDR3 totals 14 residues. The germline CDR1 and CDR2 sequences are MDHEN and SYDVKM. As DNA, the CDR3 is TGTGCCGGCAGGGGACAGGGAGTTTACAATGAGCAGTTCTTC. It yields the protein CAGRGQGVYNEQFF.

The chain combines TRBV15 with TRBJ1-4; D is undetermined. The V gene lost 4 bases and the J gene lost 3 bases, with 12 bases spanning the gap. The CDR3 totals 15 residues. CDR1 is LNHNV, CDR2 YYDKDF, per germline (reference sequence). The DNA for the CDR3 is TGTGCCACCAGCATCGAGGACTTTTCTAATGAAAAACTGTTTTTT. Residues: CATSIEDFSNEKLFF.

The rearrangement joins TRBV20-1 to TRBJ1-3; D might be TRBD1 (5 bases). The germline CDR1 and CDR2 sequences are DFQATT and SNEGSKA (reference sequence). CDR3 length: 14 amino acids. With 5 bases removed from V and 0 bases from J, the gap between germline ends came to 11 bases. CDR3 residues: CSAYRQRSGNTIYF. CDR3 DNA sequence: TGCAGTGCTTACAGGCAACGCTCTGGAAACACCATATATTTT.